This TCR beta chain was captured in a study of blood T cell repertoires in COVID-19. Overall study: PBMCs, B-cell-depleted T cells, or T cells provided the cDNA or gDNA that made up the material.

Original handling: Amplifying reference gene primers gave estimates of nucleated cell counts. Measured with immunoSEQ multiplex PCR; TCRdb has only the in-frame clones, and not every one. Clone size and the V and J calls come from that table; the DNA yielded D and trimming. This sample yields 110,000 or so clones, of which roughly 84% are seen a single time; around 8% belongs to the top ten. The CDR3 covers 14 residues. V was pared by 1 base and J by 7 bases, with 5 bases of the junction left unmatched. Germline V CDR1 and CDR2: SGHRS, YFSETQ. This chain links TRBV5-1 with TRBJ1-5, with TRBD1 identical over 7 bases. Sequenced material: peripheral blood. This TCR derives from a woman in her thirties or forties with acute or convalescent COVID-19. This chain's CDR3 is CASSLQGGGQPQHF. DNA of the CDR3: TGCGCCAGCAGCTTGCAGGGGGGAGGACAGCCCCAGCATTTT.